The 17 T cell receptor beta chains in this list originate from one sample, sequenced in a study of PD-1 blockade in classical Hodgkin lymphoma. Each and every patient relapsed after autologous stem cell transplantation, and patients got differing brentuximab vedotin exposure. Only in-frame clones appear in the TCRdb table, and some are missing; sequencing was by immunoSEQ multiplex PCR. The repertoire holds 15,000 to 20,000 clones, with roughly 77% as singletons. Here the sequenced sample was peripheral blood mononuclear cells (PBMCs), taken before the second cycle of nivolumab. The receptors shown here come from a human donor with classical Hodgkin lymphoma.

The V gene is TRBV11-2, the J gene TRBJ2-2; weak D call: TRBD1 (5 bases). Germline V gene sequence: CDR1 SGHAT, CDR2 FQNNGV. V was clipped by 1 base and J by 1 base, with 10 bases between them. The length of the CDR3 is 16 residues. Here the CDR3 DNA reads TGTGCCAGCAGCTTAGGGGGCGGAGTGAACACCGGGGAGCTGTTTTTT. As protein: CASSLGGGVNTGELFF.

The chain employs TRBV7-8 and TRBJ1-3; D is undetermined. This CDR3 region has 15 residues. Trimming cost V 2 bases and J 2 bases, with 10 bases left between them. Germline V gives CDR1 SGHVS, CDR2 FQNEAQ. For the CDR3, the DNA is TGTGCCAGCAGCTTAACACCTCCCCCTGGAAACACCATATATTTT. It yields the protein CASSLTPPPGNTIYF.

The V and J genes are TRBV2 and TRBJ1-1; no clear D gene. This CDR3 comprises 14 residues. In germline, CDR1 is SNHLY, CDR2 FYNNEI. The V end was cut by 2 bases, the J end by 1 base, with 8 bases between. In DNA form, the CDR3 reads TGTGCCAGCAGTGAACAGGTAGGGAACACTGAAGCTTTCTTT. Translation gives CASSEQVGNTEAFF.

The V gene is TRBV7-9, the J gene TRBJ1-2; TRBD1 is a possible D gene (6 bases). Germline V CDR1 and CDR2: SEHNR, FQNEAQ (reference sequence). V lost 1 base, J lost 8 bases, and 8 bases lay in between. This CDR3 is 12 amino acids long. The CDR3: CASSLDRDGYTF. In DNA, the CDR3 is TGTGCCAGCAGCTTAGACAGGGACGGCTACACCTTC.

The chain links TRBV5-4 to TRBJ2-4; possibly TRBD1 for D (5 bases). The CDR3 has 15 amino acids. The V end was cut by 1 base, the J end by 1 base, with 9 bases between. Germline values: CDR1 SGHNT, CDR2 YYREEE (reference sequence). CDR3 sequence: CASSLPAGAKNIQYF. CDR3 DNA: TGTGCCAGCAGCTTGCCTGCAGGGGCCAAAAACATTCAGTACTTC.

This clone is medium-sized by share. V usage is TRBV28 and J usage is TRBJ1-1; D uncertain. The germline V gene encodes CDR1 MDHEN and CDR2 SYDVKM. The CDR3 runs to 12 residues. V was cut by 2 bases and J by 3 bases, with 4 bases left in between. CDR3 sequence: CASSLEYTEAFF. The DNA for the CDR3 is TGTGCCAGCAGTTTAGAGTACACTGAAGCTTTCTTT.

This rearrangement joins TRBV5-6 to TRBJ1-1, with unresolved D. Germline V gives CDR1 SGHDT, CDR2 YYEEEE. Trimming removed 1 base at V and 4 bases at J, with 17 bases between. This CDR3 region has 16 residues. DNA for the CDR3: TGTGCCAGCAGCTTGCGACCGGGCCCAACGATCACTGAAGCTTTCTTT. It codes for CASSLRPGPTITEAFF.

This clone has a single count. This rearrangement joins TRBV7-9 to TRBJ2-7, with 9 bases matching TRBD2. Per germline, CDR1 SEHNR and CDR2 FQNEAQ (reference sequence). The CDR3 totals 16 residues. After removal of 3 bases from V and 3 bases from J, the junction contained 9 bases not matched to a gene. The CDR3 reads CASSFGSGRPDYEQYF. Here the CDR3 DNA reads TGTGCCAGCAGCTTCGGTAGCGGGAGACCCGACTACGAGCAGTACTTC.

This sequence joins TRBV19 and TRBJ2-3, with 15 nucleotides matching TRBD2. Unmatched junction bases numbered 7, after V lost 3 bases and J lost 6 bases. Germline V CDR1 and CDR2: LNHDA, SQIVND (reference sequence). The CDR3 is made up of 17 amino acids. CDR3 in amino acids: CASSMSGLAGGEDTQYF. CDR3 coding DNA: TGTGCCAGTAGTATGTCGGGACTAGCGGGAGGTGAGGATACGCAGTATTTT.

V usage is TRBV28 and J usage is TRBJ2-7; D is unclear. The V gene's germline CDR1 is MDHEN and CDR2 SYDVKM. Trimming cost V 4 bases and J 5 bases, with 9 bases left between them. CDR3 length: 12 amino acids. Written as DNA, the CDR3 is TGTGCCAGCAGTTGGGGTGCGAACGAGCAGTACTTC. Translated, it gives CASSWGANEQYF.

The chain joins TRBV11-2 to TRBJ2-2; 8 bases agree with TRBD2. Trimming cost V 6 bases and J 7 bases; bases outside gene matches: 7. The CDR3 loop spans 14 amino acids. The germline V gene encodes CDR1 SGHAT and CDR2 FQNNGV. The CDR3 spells CASRPGLVNGELFF. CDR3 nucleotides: TGTGCCAGCAGACCGGGACTAGTGAACGGGGAGCTGTTTTTT.

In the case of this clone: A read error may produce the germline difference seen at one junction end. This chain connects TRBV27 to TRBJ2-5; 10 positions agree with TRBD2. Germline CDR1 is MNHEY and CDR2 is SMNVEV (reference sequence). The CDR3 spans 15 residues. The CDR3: CASSLSGLAWETQYF. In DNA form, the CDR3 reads TGTGCCAGCAGTCTATCGGGACTAGCGTGGGAGACCCAGTACTTC.

The CDR3 nucleotides are TGTGCCAGTAGTATCGGGACAGGGAATGAAAAACTGTTTTTT. Translating gives CASSIGTGNEKLFF. This sequence joins TRBV19 and TRBJ1-4, with 9 bases fitting TRBD1. The CDR3 runs 14 residues. Trimming removed 3 bases from V and 5 bases from J; junction bases left unmatched: 1. CDR1 is LNHDA and CDR2 is SQIVND in the germline V gene (reference sequence).

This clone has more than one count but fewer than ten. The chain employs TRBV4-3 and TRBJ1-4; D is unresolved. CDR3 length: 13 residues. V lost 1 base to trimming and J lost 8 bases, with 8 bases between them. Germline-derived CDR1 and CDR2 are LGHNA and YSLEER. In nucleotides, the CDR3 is TGCGCCAGCAGCCAAGGTTTGGGAGAAAAACTGTTTTTT. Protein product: CASSQGLGEKLFF.

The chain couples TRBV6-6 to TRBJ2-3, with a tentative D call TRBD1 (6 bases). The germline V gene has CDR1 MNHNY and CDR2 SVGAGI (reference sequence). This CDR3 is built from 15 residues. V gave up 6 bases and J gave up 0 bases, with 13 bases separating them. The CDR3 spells CASSIKDRSTDTQYF. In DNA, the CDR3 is TGTGCCAGCAGCATCAAAGACAGGAGCACAGATACGCAGTATTTT.

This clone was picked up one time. CDR3 sequence (DNA): TGTGCCAGCAGAAGGAGGACAGGGTCAAACTATGGCTACACCTTC. This encodes CASRRRTGSNYGYTF. The chain combines TRBV2 with TRBJ1-2; 8 positions agree with TRBD1. Germline lookup yields CDR1 SNHLY and CDR2 FYNNEI. The CDR3 is 15 residues long. Trimming at V came to 6 bases and at J to 2 bases, leaving 8 bases not matched to a gene.

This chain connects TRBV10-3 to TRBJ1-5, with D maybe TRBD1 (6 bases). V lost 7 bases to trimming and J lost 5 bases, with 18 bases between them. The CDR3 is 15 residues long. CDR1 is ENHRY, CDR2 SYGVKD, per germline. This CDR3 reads CAIIRKAGVDQPQHF. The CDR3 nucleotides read TGTGCCATCATTCGTAAGGCAGGGGTTGATCAGCCCCAGCATTTT.